Given below is one T cell receptor (beta chain) in context. The clone's antigen remains unknown. Qualities for individual bases were not recorded, and no much larger clone is one base off. Libraries were built with 5' RACE. The reads were generated on an Illumina HiSeq 2500. A second PCR of 7 to 11 cycles was run with a J-beta primer mix and a sample-barcoded 5' primer. Each TCR beta cDNA molecule received a unique molecular identifier from a template-switch 5' adaptor carrying 12 random nucleotides. Each sample yielded at least 2.5 million CDR3-containing paired-end reads. All of the RNA was converted into first-strand cDNA using the Mint cDNA synthesis kit, with a TRBC-specific oligonucleotide serving as the primer. Following uracil-DNA glycosylase treatment, a first 18-cycle PCR with universal primers M1SS and BC2_uni_R was performed on all cDNA. On the authors' methods: For normalization, 1 million high-quality reads, each with a distinct molecular identifier, were randomly selected from each sample. Reads sharing molecular identifiers were discarded rather than binned into consensus sequences. MiTCR, with a Q25 quality threshold and the strictest error-elimination algorithm, was used for CDR3 identification, clonotype clustering and error correction. Lower-bound total TCR beta diversity was estimated with a nonparametric unseen species model using Euler transformation. TCRdb cleaned the public reads at Q25 with fastp, built clones with MiXCR and kept in-frame beta chains. For every CDR3 protein sequence, its rows merge into one entry that carries the most common genes and DNA. Clone size and V and J calls follow TCRdb, not the original study. This sample lists about 670,000 distinct CDR3 sequences; under 65% were detected once. Less than 15% of the sample lies in the top ten.

This record comes from a study of blood T cells in healthy people across ages (dated by TCRdb to between 2014 and 2016). Background on the whole study: In model experiments, template switching captured roughly one uniquely barcoded TCR beta cDNA molecule for every two T cells. To avoid experimental bias, donors of different ages were randomly spread across the sequencing lanes. Using deep sequencing normalized with unique cDNA molecular identifiers, the study measured how TCR beta repertoire diversity changes with age. For two donors (one aged 18 to 30 and one aged 80 or older), the study analyzed two additional independent replicas of 1 million unique cDNA reads from the same blood draw. The donors were split into four age groups: young (average 16 years), middle-aged (roughly 42), aged (roughly 65) and long-lived (approximately 89).

Systemically healthy Caucasian individuals from Russia, around 39 in total and aged about 6 to 95 years, were included as donors. Roughly 10 milliliters of peripheral blood were drawn from each donor into EDTA-treated Vacutainer tubes. PBMCs were isolated by Ficoll-Paque density-gradient centrifugation, with at least 6 million obtained per sample. Total RNA, at least 6 micrograms per sample, was extracted from PBMCs with Trizol reagent. The percentages of naive CD45RAhigh/CD27high T cells were determined by flow cytometry on a PBMC aliquot from every donor. From the cysteine up to the phenylalanine, the CDR3 has a length of 13 residues. Left in the record is the CDR3 DNA by itself, 39 bases read in frame from the first base. V is cut by 3 bases and J by 3 bases, and the space between the germline ends is 8 bases. CDR1 and CDR2 were assigned from the germline V gene as SGHTA and FQGNSA. What the research found in general, with its limitations: Conclusive comparison of naive and antigen-experienced compartments was prevented by the profiling of bulk unsorted PBMCs. A strong correlation was found between observed TCR beta diversity and the percentage of naive T cells measured by flow cytometry. Compared with the aged group, the long-lived group had more naive CD4+ T cells, fewer expanded clones and increased TCR diversity, suggesting age selection. Because the CMV infection status of the donors was unknown, age-related changes in expanded clonotypes may potentially have been confounded. Estimates of total diversity from one million sequenced T cells were regarded as lower bounds and underestimates. As age increased, observed TCR beta diversity per million T cells dropped in a roughly linear way, and a significant reduction was already evident by age 40.

This receptor was identified in an elderly woman in good health. The rearrangement joined TRBV7-2 to TRBJ2-5; no D gene is confidently identified. The sequencing input was blood. DNA sequence: TGTGCCAGCAGCTTCACATTAAAAGAGACCCAGTACTTC. Protein translation: CASSFTLKETQYF.